This TCR beta chain was sequenced during a study of blood T cells in healthy people across ages. Looking at the study overall: Template-switching capture recovered about one barcoded beta molecule per two T cells.

Study-wide findings and caveats: Observed TCR beta diversity per million T cells went down as age went up. This fall followed a roughly linear course with age.

Primers used in a second PCR of roughly 6 to 11 cycles were a sample-barcoded 5' primer and a J-beta primer mix. One entry per CDR3 protein, called by TCRdb with MiXCR from the 5' RACE reads. The table has 700,000 or so distinct CDR3 sequences, around 38% seen once. Details on this clonotype: Antigen unknown.

The clonotype was recovered from an elderly man in good health. Sequenced: blood.

CDR3: CASRVSTGTDTQYF. CDR3 DNA: TGTGCCAGCAGAGTGTCGACCGGCACAGATACGCAGTATTTT. The chain combines TRBV2 with TRBJ2-3, with D unclear. CDR1 and CDR2 from the germline V gene are SNHLY and FYNNEI. Trimming stripped 6 bases from V and 1 base from J, with 11 bases between. CDR3 size: 14 residues. The full variable domain, with the rest looked up from reference TRBV2 and TRBJ2-3, is EPEVTQTPSHQVTQMGQEVILRCVPISNHLYFYWYRQILGQKVEFLVSFYNNEISEKSEIFDDQFSVERPDGSNFTLKIRSTKLEDSAMYFCASRVSTGTDTQYFGPGTRLTVL.